The text below deals with one T cell receptor (beta chain). Only in-frame clones appear in the TCRdb table, and some are missing; sequencing was by immunoSEQ multiplex PCR. The profile covers roughly 24,000 clones, with around 91% appearing a single time and approximately 10% taken by the ten largest. This record belongs to a study of PD-L1 blockade in urothelial cancer. In the study overall: Prior chemotherapy ranged from 0 to 3 regimens per patient.

Time point reported: peripheral blood 6 weeks after treatment start. The study enrolled patients with locally advanced or metastatic urothelial carcinoma. The germline gives CDR1 SGHVS, CDR2 FNYEAQ. CDR3 size: 16 residues. With 0 bases removed from V and 6 bases from J, the gap between germline ends came to 16 bases. The chain combines TRBV7-6 with TRBJ2-3, with D maybe TRBD2 (6 bases). The receptor was isolated from a woman in her sixties with urothelial cancer. Specimen: PBMCs, collected around atezolizumab (anti-PD-L1) treatment. CDR3 nucleotide sequence: TGTGCCAGCAGCTTAGCGGGTCGCGGGGCCCGGGATACGCAGTATTTT. It codes for CASSLAGRGARDTQYF.